Following are 27 T cell receptor beta chains from one sample sequenced in a study of identical twins. TCRdb analysed the 5' RACE reads with MiXCR anew, one entry per CDR3 protein. The data show more than 350,000 distinct CDR3 sequences, approximately 8.8% seen once. Sequencing input: naive T cells sorted from blood. Every receptor here comes from a woman aged 50 to 60 in good health.

This rearrangement joins TRBV12-3 or TRBV12-4 to TRBJ2-2, with D unresolved. This CDR3 has 14 amino acids. Trimming took off 6 bases at V and 2 bases at J, with 10 bases between the two ends. This CDR3 is CASSRTENTGELFF. CDR3 bases: TGTGCCAGCAGCCGGACGGAAAACACCGGGGAGCTGTTTTTT.

This clonotype occurred a few times. The chain uses TRBV11-3 and TRBJ2-1, with D possibly matching TRBD1 (6 bases). CDR3 length equals 16 residues. V was trimmed by 0 bases and J by 3 bases, leaving 12 bases between them. CDR1 is SGHNT and CDR2 is YENEEA in the germline V gene. CDR3 in amino acids: CASSLDRSRGYNEQFF. The DNA for the CDR3 is TGTGCCAGCAGCTTAGATCGGAGCAGGGGCTACAATGAGCAGTTCTTC. Full variable domain (missing parts from reference TRBV11-3 and TRBJ2-1): EAGVVQSPRYKIIEKKQPVAFWCNPISGHNTLYWYLQNLGQGPELLIRYENEEAVDDSQLPKDRFSAERLKGVDSTLKIQPAELGDSAVYLCASSLDRSRGYNEQFFGPGTRLTVL.

This clonotype came up a few times. The J gene is TRBJ2-1, the V gene TRBV12-3 or TRBV12-4; either TRBD1 or TRBD2 may supply D (5 bases each). Deletions cut 3 bases from V and 6 bases from J, with 12 bases between. There are 14 residues in the CDR3. DNA of the CDR3: TGTGCCAGCAGTTTTCGGGGCAGGAGCAATGAGCAGTTCTTC. Its protein is CASSFRGRSNEQFF.

This clonotype has ten or more counts. CDR3 loop: CSARINEQFF. CDR3 in DNA: TGCAGTGCTAGAATCAATGAGCAGTTCTTC. J is TRBJ2-1 and V is TRBV20-1; D unresolved. The V and J ends lost 2 bases and 6 bases respectively, with 2 bases between them. The CDR3 totals 10 residues. Germline loops: CDR1 DFQATT, CDR2 SNEGSKA (reference sequence).

V gene TRBV20-1 combines with J gene TRBJ2-5; 11 bases are a match to TRBD2. The CDR3 consists of 16 residues. V dropped 1 base and J dropped 1; count of bases not matched to a gene: 5. The germline gives CDR1 DFQATT, CDR2 SNEGSKA (reference sequence). CDR3 amino acids: CSARGIGLAGQETQYF. In DNA, the CDR3 is TGCAGTGCTAGAGGCATTGGACTAGCGGGCCAAGAGACCCAGTACTTC.

The CDR3 DNA is TGTGCCAGCAGCTCTTGGGACAGGGGGACAGAGACCCAGTACTTC. It is translated as CASSSWDRGTETQYF. The chain employs TRBV7-2 and TRBJ2-5; TRBD1 matches 11 bases. Germline V CDR1 and CDR2: SGHTA, FQGNSA. The V segment lost 4 bases and the J segment 4 bases; nucleotides outside the gene matches: 5. The CDR3 is 15 amino acids.

The chain has TRBV28 and TRBJ2-7, with unresolved D. The V and J ends lost 5 bases and 3 bases respectively, with 8 bases between them. Germline V gene lookup returns CDR1 MDHEN and CDR2 SYDVKM. This CDR3 is built from 12 residues. CDR3 DNA sequence: TGTGCCAGCAGTGACAAAGTCTACGAGCAGTACGTC. Its translation is CASSDKVYEQYV.

This clonotype was counted ten times or more. The chain links TRBV29-1 to TRBJ2-7, with D tentatively TRBD1 (5 bases). V lost 6 bases to trimming and J lost 6 bases, with 18 bases between them. Germline V gene data show CDR1 as SQVTM and CDR2 as ANQGSEA. The CDR3 has 13 residues. CDR3 DNA: TGCAGCGTAACCCCAACCCAGGGTTTCGAGCAGTACTTC. As protein: CSVTPTQGFEQYF.

The chain joins TRBV12-3 or TRBV12-4 to TRBJ2-2, with 10 bases matching TRBD2. This CDR3 comprises 15 residues. V shed 6 bases, J shed 6 bases, and the junction held 7 bases outside the gene matches. The CDR3 loop reads CASRPSGSGSGELFF. The CDR3, as DNA: TGTGCCAGCAGGCCTAGCGGGAGTGGATCCGGGGAGCTGTTTTTT.

This clonotype was counted between two and nine times. The chain employs TRBV4-1 and TRBJ2-3, with TRBD2 matching 14 bases. V shed 3 bases, J shed 6 bases, and the junction held 11 bases outside the gene matches. CDR3 size: 18 residues. The germline gives CDR1 MGHRA, CDR2 YSYEKL. CDR3 residues: CASSHGLAGLAGADTQYF. The DNA of the CDR3 is TGCGCCAGCAGCCATGGCTTAGCGGGACTAGCGGGAGCGGATACGCAGTATTTT.

Ten or more counts support this clonotype. The rearrangement uses TRBV5-1 and TRBJ2-3; D uncertain. There are 14 residues in the CDR3. Germline values: CDR1 SGHRS, CDR2 YFSETQ. Trimming shortened V by 2 bases and J by 4 bases, and 11 bases separated the two germline ends. The CDR3 DNA reads TGCGCCAGCAGCTTCACTGCCACCGCAGATACGCAGTATTTT. This translates into CASSFTATADTQYF.

The J gene is TRBJ2-3, the V gene TRBV10-3; 8 bases are shared with TRBD1. This CDR3 spans 15 amino acids. V trimming: 2 bases; J trimming: 2 bases; junction bases outside the gene matches: 3. Germline CDR1 ENHRY, CDR2 SYGVKD. CDR3 nucleotide sequence: TGTGCCATCAGTGAGGTGGGACAGGTCACAGATACGCAGTATTTT. Protein: CAISEVGQVTDTQYF.

This clonotype appeared a few times. The chain uses TRBV12-3 or TRBV12-4 and TRBJ2-2, with 8 bases lining up with TRBD2. The V gene end was trimmed by 7 bases and the J gene end by 6 bases; junction bases not matched to a gene: 7. This CDR3 is built from 14 residues. CDR3 residues: CASTARREAGELFF. The DNA for the CDR3 is TGTGCCAGCACGGCAAGGCGGGAGGCCGGGGAGCTGTTTTTT.

The chain joins TRBV5-1 to TRBJ2-6; 7 bases are shared with TRBD1. This CDR3 region has 16 residues. Unmatched junction bases numbered 6, after V lost 5 bases and J lost 1 base. Germline CDR1 SGHRS, CDR2 YFSETQ. The CDR3 DNA sequence: TGCGCCAGCAGTGGGGACAGCCCTTCTGGGGCCAACGTCCTGACTTTC. Translating gives CASSGDSPSGANVLTF.

In this sample, this clonotype turned up a few times. This chain joins TRBV6-6 and TRBJ1-3; 10 bases match TRBD1. The junction had 4 bases not matched to a gene; V was cut back by 5 bases and J by 3 bases. The CDR3 runs to 15 residues. Germline CDR1 is MNHNY and CDR2 is SVGAGI (reference sequence). The CDR3 DNA reads as TGTGCCAGCAGTAGACAGGGGGCGGATGGAAACACCATATATTTT. As protein: CASSRQGADGNTIYF.

This clonotype was counted between two and nine times. V and J are TRBV20-1 and TRBJ2-2; TRBD1 aligns across 10 bases. The CDR3 loop spans 14 amino acids. V lost 5 bases and J lost 3; bases outside the gene matches: 3. The germline gives CDR1 DFQATT, CDR2 SNEGSKA (reference sequence). The CDR3 sequence is CSAADRGHTGELFF. The CDR3 coding sequence is TGCAGTGCTGCCGACAGGGGGCACACCGGGGAGCTGTTTTTT.

This clonotype occurred a few times. This chain uses TRBV12-5 with TRBJ2-2; the D is unclear. There are 13 residues in the CDR3. Deletions cut 6 bases from V and 8 bases from J, with 13 bases between. Germline CDR1 LGHNT, CDR2 FRNRAP. CDR3 bases: TGTGCTAGTGGCCTTACAAGGGCTGGGGAGCTGTTTTTT. Its protein product is CASGLTRAGELFF.

This clonotype was seen ten or more times. This chain links TRBV25-1 with TRBJ2-3; TRBD1 might be the D (5 bases). V was clipped by 7 bases and J by 2 bases, with 10 bases between them. This CDR3 region has 13 residues. Germline CDR1 reads MGHDK; CDR2 reads SYGVNS. CDR3 sequence (DNA): TGTGCCAGCATGGGGCTATACACAGATACGCAGTATTTT. It specifies CASMGLYTDTQYF.

This clonotype was recorded a few times. The chain uses TRBV27 and TRBJ1-1, with a possible D match to TRBD1 (5 bases). Germline CDR1 reads MNHEY; CDR2 reads SMNVEV (reference sequence). CDR3 length: 15 residues. V lost 3 bases, J lost 4 bases, and 15 bases lay in between. CDR3 sequence reads: CASSLSIQGTTEAFF. The CDR3, as DNA: TGTGCCAGCAGTTTGTCTATCCAGGGTACCACTGAAGCTTTCTTT.

V is TRBV12-3 or TRBV12-4 and J is TRBJ1-5, with TRBD1 as a possible D gene (6 bases). V was shortened by 6 bases and J by 5 bases, with 14 bases between the two germline ends. CDR3 length: 14 amino acids. DNA of the CDR3: TGTGCCAGCAGACAAACGGGGGGCGATCAGCCCCAGCATTTT. As protein: CASRQTGGDQPQHF.

With respect to this clonotype: One end of the junction does not line up with germline, which may come from a read error. V and J are TRBV20-1 and TRBJ2-2; TRBD1 might be the D (5 bases). The CDR3 covers 13 residues. Germline V gene lookup returns CDR1 DFQATT and CDR2 SNEGSKA (reference sequence). DNA for the CDR3: TGCAGTGCTAGAGATCAGGACACAGGGGAGCTGTTTTTT. It codes for CSARDQDTGELFF.

The rearrangement uses TRBV12-3 or TRBV12-4 and TRBJ1-1, with no clear D. Trimming stripped 3 bases from V and 5 bases from J, with 13 bases between. This CDR3 spans 14 amino acids. The CDR3 region has the DNA TGTGCCAGCAGTTTGAGGGTGGTCGGTACTGAAGCTTTCTTT. As protein: CASSLRVVGTEAFF.

The table lists this clonotype with many counts. The chain is built from TRBV5-1 and TRBJ2-3; D may be TRBD2 (6 bases). V was clipped by 4 bases and J by 14 bases, with 17 bases between them. The CDR3 length is 12 residues. The germline V gene encodes CDR1 SGHRS and CDR2 YFSETQ. CDR3 in amino acids: CASSPPGPGVYF. For the CDR3, the DNA is TGCGCCAGCAGCCCCCCGGGACCGGGGGTGTATTTT. The full variable domain, in which reference TRBV5-1 and TRBJ2-3 provide the parts outside the CDR3, is KAGVTQTPRYLIKTRGQQVTLSCSPISGHRSVSWYQQTPGQGLQFLFEYFSETQRNKGNFPGRFSGRQFSNSRSEMNVSTLELGDSALYLCASSPPGPGVYFGPGTRLTVL.

This clonotype was seen repeatedly, ten times or more. The gene calls are TRBV7-9 and TRBJ2-1; 10 nucleotides align to TRBD2. Per germline, CDR1 SEHNR and CDR2 FQNEAQ (reference sequence). CDR3 length: 17 residues. The trim removed 1 base at V and 3 bases at J, leaving 6 bases unmatched. The CDR3 protein is CASSLGGLAGVYNEQFF. CDR3 coding DNA: TGTGCCAGCAGCTTAGGAGGCCTAGCGGGAGTCTACAATGAGCAGTTCTTC.

The genes are TRBV5-5 and TRBJ1-2; the match to TRBD1 covers 7 bases. The CDR3 consists of 18 residues. Germline V gene data show CDR1 as SGHKS and CDR2 as YYEKEE (reference sequence). The V and J ends lost 0 bases and 5 bases, in that order; junction bases with no gene match: 16. CDR3 protein: CASSLGVTRQGLTYGYTF. The DNA of the CDR3 is TGTGCCAGCAGCTTGGGAGTAACCAGACAGGGCCTAACTTATGGCTACACCTTC. Looking up the rest from reference TRBV5-5 and TRBJ1-2 gives the full variable domain: DAGVTQSPTHLIKTRGQQVTLRCSPISGHKSVSWYQQVLGQGPQFIFQYYEKEERGRGNFPDRFSARQFPNYSSELNVNALLLGDSALYLCASSLGVTRQGLTYGYTFGSGTRLTVV.

This clonotype was observed many times. The chain employs TRBV29-1 and TRBJ1-1; D is unresolved. CDR1 is SQVTM and CDR2 is ANQGSEA in the germline V gene. The CDR3 sequence is 11 residues long. The germline V and J ends were trimmed by 2 bases and 1 base, with 2 bases remaining between them. CDR3 nucleotides: TGCAGCGTTGAACCGAACACTGAAGCTTTCTTT. Translated: CSVEPNTEAFF.

This clonotype has at least ten counts. This chain joins TRBV10-3 and TRBJ2-4; D gene unclear. The V gene lost 0 bases and the J gene lost 6 bases, with 6 bases spanning the gap. The CDR3 extends over 13 amino acids. Germline CDR1 reads ENHRY; CDR2 reads SYGVKD. The DNA of the CDR3 is TGTGCCATCAGTGAGTCCCCAGGAAACATTCAGTACTTC. Translated, it gives CAISESPGNIQYF.